The clone carrying this T cell receptor beta chain was recorded once. The sample comes from a study of blood T cell repertoires in COVID-19. Participants, about 18 to 90 years old, spanned around 25 US areas. The CDR3 totals 15 residues. V was clipped by 6 bases and J by 0 bases, with 11 bases between them. Per germline, CDR1 SNHLY and CDR2 FYNNEI. As handled by the study authors: Estimates of nucleated cell counts were drawn from the amplification of reference gene primers. TCRdb's table, derived via immunoSEQ multiplex PCR, lists solely in-frame clones and lacks some. The V and J calls and the clone size are those of that table, but D and trimming were determined from the DNA. The sample holds some 400,000 clones, roughly 86% seen once.

The specimen sequenced was PBMCs or T cells enriched from blood (not recorded which). The clonotype originates from a man between 25 and 39 years old who had recovered from COVID-19. This chain uses TRBV2 with TRBJ1-4, with a possible D match to TRBD1 (6 bases). CDR3 sequence (DNA): TGTGCCAGCAGGGGACACCCAGCAACTAATGAAAAACTGTTTTTT. It codes for CASRGHPATNEKLFF.